Shown below are 12 T cell receptor beta chains from a single sample sequenced in a study of blood T cell repertoires in COVID-19. The assay was immunoSEQ multiplex PCR, and TCRdb's table has in-frame clones only and misses some. The table shows approximately 91,000 clones, with around 79% occurring only once. What was sequenced was peripheral blood. The receptors originated from a woman older than 75 with acute or convalescent COVID-19.

In regard to this clone: One end of the junction is discordant with germline, which a read error may explain. This chain links TRBV4-3 with TRBJ1-1, with TRBD1 matching 8 bases. The CDR3 spans 13 residues. CDR1 and CDR2 (germline): LGHNA, YSLEER. In DNA, the CDR3 is TGCGCCAGCAGCAAAGACAGGGGCACTGAAGCTTTCTTT. Its translation is CASSKDRGTEAFF.

The rearrangement uses TRBV2 and TRBJ1-1; possibly TRBD1 for D (6 bases). This CDR3 contains 14 residues. The V end was cut by 7 bases, the J end by 5 bases, with 17 bases between. Germline V gene data show CDR1 as SNHLY and CDR2 as FYNNEI. CDR3 in DNA: TGTGCCAGCAAGGGTGAGGGGGTAAGGACTGAAGCTTTCTTT. The encoded protein is CASKGEGVRTEAFF.

This chain's CDR3 is CASSPTRTLSSYNEQFF. In nucleotides, the CDR3 is TGTGCCAGCAGCCCCACCAGGACTCTGAGCTCCTACAATGAGCAGTTCTTC. The chain carries TRBV7-9 and TRBJ2-1; D possibly corresponds to TRBD2 (5 bases). Trimming left V 5 bases short and J 0 bases short, with 17 bases between. The CDR3 is 17 residues long. CDR1 is SEHNR, CDR2 FQNEAQ, per germline (reference sequence).

The chain carries TRBV27 and TRBJ2-7; 12 bases are shared with TRBD2. V dropped 6 bases and J dropped 11; count of bases not matched to a gene: 11. Germline CDR1 MNHEY, CDR2 SMNVEV (reference sequence). CDR3 size: 14 residues. In nucleotides, the CDR3 is TGTGCCAGCAGGACGACTAGCGGGAGTGTTATTGAGTACTTC. Its protein is CASRTTSGSVIEYF.

This chain connects TRBV4-3 to TRBJ2-5, with TRBD2 as a possible D gene (6 bases). Germline CDR1 is LGHNA and CDR2 is YSLEER. Trimming stripped 3 bases from V and 5 bases from J, with 13 bases between. The CDR3 is made up of 14 amino acids. The DNA for the CDR3 is TGCGCCAGCAGCCATGGACAAGGGAGGGAGACCCAGTACTTC. Its translation: CASSHGQGRETQYF.

CDR3 region: CASSYTSNEQYF. The CDR3 DNA is TGTGCCAGCAGTTACACCAGTAACGAGCAGTACTTC. The chain joins TRBV6-2 or TRBV6-3 to TRBJ2-7; D gene uncertain. V was clipped by 2 bases and J by 5 bases, with 7 bases between them. Germline loops: CDR1 MNHEY, CDR2 SVGEGT. The CDR3 length is 12 residues.

The chain uses TRBV6-5 and TRBJ1-2; 9 bases match TRBD1. CDR3 size: 15 residues. Germline CDR1 is MNHEY and CDR2 is SVGAGI. The trim removed 0 bases at V and 8 bases at J, leaving 7 bases unmatched. The chain's CDR3 is CASSYSSSGTGGYTF. The CDR3 nucleotides are TGTGCCAGCAGTTACTCGAGTTCCGGGACAGGGGGCTACACCTTC.

The chain combines TRBV29-1 with TRBJ1-1; D is perhaps TRBD1 (6 bases). Germline assignment: CDR1 SQVTM and CDR2 ANQGSEA. V was clipped by 7 bases and J by 1 base, with 13 bases between them. CDR3 length: 13 amino acids. The CDR3 bases are TGCAGCGCTCCGGGACACCAGAACACTGAAGCTTTCTTT. It translates to CSAPGHQNTEAFF.

The V call is TRBV6-6, the J call TRBJ2-7, with 7 bases fitting TRBD1. V gave up 5 bases and J gave up 3 bases; unmatched junction bases: 19. The CDR3 is 18 residues long. Germline-derived CDR1 and CDR2 are MNHNY and SVGAGI (reference sequence). The CDR3 coding sequence is TGTGCCAGCAGTCGCCTTACGCCGGTGACAGGGTCCTACTACGAGCAGTACTTC. Protein sequence: CASSRLTPVTGSYYEQYF.

This clone was seen a handful of times. This rearrangement joins TRBV5-1 to TRBJ2-2; 7 bases match TRBD2. Losses at the gene ends were 4 bases for V and 2 bases for J; bases not matched to a gene: 14. The CDR3 runs 18 residues. Per the germline V gene, CDR1 is SGHRS and CDR2 is YFSETQ. The CDR3 nucleotides are TGCGCCAGCAGCCAGGGACTACTAGCGATGACCAACACCGGGGAGCTGTTTTTT. Its translation: CASSQGLLAMTNTGELFF.

The chain links TRBV6-5 to TRBJ1-1, with 7 bases fitting TRBD1. Per the germline V gene, CDR1 is MNHEY and CDR2 is SVGAGI. The CDR3 totals 14 residues. The V segment lost 6 bases and the J segment 2 bases; nucleotides outside the gene matches: 6. DNA for the CDR3: TGTGCCAGCAGCGCGGACAGGACTAACACTGAAGCTTTCTTT. Its translation is CASSADRTNTEAFF.

This rearrangement joins TRBV2 to TRBJ2-2; no firm D call. The CDR3 contains 14 residues. V gave up 8 bases and J gave up 2 bases, with 12 bases separating them. The germline V gene encodes CDR1 SNHLY and CDR2 FYNNEI. In nucleotides, the CDR3 is TGTGCCAGCCGTAAAACAGTTAACACCGGGGAGCTGTTTTTT. This sequence encodes CASRKTVNTGELFF.